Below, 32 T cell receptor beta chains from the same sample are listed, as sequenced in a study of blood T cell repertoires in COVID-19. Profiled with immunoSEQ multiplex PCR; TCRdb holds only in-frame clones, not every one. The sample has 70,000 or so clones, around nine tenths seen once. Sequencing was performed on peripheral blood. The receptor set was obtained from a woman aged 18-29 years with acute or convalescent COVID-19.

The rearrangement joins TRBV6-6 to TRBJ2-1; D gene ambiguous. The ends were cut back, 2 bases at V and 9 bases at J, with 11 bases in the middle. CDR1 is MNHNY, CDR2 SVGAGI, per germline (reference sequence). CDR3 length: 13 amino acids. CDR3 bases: TGTGCCAGCAGTTACATCGGTCAAGCTGAGCAGTTCTTC. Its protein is CASSYIGQAEQFF.

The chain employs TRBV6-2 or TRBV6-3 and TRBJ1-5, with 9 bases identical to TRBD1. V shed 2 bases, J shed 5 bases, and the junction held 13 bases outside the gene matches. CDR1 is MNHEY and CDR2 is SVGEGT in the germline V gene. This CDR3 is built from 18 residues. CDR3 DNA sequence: TGTGCCAGCAGTTACCCGACGGGGACAGGGCAATCGGATCAGCCCCAGCATTTT. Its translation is CASSYPTGTGQSDQPQHF.

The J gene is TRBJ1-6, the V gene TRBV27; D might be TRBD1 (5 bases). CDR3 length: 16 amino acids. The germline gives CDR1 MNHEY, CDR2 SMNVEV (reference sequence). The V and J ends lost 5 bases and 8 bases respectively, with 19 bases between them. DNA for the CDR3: TGTGCCAGCAGTCGGGGGAACGTGGGGAGGCATTCACCCCTCCACTTT. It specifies CASSRGNVGRHSPLHF.

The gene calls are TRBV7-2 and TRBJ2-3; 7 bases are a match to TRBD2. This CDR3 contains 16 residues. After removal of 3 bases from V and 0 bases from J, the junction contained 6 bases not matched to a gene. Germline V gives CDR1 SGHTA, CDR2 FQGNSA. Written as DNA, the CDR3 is TGTGCCAGCAGCTTGGGCGGGAGCGGAAGCACAGATACGCAGTATTTT. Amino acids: CASSLGGSGSTDTQYF.

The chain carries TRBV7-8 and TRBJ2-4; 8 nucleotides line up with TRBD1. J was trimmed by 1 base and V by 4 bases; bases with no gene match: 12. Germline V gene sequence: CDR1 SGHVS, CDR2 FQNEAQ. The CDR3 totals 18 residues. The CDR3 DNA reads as TGTGCCAGCAGCTCCCATAGAGGACAGGGTTACGCCAAAAACATTCAGTACTTC. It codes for CASSSHRGQGYAKNIQYF. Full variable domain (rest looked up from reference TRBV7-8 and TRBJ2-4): GAGVSQSPRYKVAKRGQDVALRCDPISGHVSLFWYQQALGQGPEFLTYFQNEAQLDKSGLPSDRFFAERPEGSVSTLKIQRTQQEDSAVYLCASSSHRGQGYAKNIQYFGAGTRLSVL.

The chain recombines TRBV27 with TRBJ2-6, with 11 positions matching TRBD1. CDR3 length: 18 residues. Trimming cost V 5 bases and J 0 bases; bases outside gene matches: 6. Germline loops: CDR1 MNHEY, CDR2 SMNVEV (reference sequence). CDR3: CASSRGQGALSGANVLTF. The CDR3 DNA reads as TGTGCCAGCAGTCGCGGACAGGGGGCCCTCTCTGGGGCCAACGTCCTGACTTTC.

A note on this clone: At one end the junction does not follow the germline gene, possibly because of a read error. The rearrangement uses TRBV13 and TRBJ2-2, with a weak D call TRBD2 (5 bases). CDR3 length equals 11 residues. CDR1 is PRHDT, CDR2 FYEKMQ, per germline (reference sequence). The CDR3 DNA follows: TGTGCCAGCAGCTTACACGGGGAGCTGTTCTTT. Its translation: CASSLHGELFF.

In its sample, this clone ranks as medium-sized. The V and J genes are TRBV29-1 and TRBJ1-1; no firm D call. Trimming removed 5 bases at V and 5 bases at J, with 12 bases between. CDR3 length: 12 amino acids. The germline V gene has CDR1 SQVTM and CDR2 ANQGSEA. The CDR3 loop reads CSVYTPGTEAFF. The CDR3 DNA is TGCAGCGTTTACACACCGGGAACTGAAGCTTTCTTT.

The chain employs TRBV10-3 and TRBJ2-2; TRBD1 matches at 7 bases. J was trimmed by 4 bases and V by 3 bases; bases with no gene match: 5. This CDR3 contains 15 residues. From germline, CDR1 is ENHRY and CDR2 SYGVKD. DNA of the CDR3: TGTGCCATCAGTGACCCGGACAGGAGCACCGGGGAGCTGTTTTTT. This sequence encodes CAISDPDRSTGELFF.

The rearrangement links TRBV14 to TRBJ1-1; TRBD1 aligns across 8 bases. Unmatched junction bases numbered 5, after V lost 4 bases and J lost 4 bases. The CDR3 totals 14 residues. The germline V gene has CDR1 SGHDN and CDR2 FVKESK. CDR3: CASSRRQGSTEAFF. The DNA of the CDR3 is TGTGCCAGCAGCCGTAGACAGGGGTCCACTGAAGCTTTCTTT. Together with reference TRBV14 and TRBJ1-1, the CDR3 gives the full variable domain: EAGVTQFPSHSVIEKGQTVTLRCDPISGHDNLYWYRRVMGKEIKFLLHFVKESKQDESGMPNNRFLAERTGGTYSTLKVQPAELEDSGVYFCASSRRQGSTEAFFGQGTRLTVV.

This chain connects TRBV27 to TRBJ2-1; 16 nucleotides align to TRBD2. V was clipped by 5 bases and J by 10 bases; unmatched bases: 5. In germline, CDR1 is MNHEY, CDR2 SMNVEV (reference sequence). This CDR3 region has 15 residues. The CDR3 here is CASSQGTSGGDEQFF. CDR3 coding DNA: TGTGCCAGCAGTCAGGGGACTAGCGGGGGGGACGAGCAGTTCTTC.

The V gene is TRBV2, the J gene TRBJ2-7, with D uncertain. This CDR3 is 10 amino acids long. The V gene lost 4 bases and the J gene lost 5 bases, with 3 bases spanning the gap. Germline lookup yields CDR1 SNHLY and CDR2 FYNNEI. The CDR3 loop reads CASSADEQYF. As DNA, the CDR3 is TGTGCCAGCAGTGCAGACGAGCAGTACTTC.

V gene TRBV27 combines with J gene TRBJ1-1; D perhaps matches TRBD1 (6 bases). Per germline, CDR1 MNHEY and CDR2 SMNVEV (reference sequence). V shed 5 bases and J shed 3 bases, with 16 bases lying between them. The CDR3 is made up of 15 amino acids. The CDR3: CASSKYHRADTEAFF. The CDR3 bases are TGTGCCAGCAGTAAATACCACAGGGCCGACACTGAAGCTTTCTTT.

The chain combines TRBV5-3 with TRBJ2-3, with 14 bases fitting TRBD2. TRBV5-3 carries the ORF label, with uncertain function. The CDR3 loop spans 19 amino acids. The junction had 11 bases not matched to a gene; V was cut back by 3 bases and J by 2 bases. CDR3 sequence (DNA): TGTGCCAGAAGCTCCCTTCCCGGGACTAGCGGGAGTGACACAGATACGCAGTATTTT. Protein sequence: CARSSLPGTSGSDTDTQYF.

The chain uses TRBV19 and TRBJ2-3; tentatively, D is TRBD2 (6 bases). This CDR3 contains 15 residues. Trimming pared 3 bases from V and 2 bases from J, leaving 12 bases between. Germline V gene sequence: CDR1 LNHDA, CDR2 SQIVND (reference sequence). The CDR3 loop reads CASSIRGAATDTQYF. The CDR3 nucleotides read TGTGCCAGTAGTATCCGCGGGGCCGCCACAGATACGCAGTATTTT.

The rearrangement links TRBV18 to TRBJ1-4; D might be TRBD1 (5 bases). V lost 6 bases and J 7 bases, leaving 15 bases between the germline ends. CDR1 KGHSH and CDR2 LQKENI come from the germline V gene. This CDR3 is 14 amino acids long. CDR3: CASSRSGGGEKLFF. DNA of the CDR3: TGTGCCAGCTCGAGGAGTGGGGGAGGTGAAAAACTGTTTTTT. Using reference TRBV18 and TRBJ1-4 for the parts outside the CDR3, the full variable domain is NAGVMQNPRHLVRRRGQEARLRCSPMKGHSHVYWYRQLPEEGLKFMVYLQKENIIDESGMPKERFSAEFPKEGPSILRIQQVVRGDSAAYFCASSRSGGGEKLFFGSGTQLSVL.

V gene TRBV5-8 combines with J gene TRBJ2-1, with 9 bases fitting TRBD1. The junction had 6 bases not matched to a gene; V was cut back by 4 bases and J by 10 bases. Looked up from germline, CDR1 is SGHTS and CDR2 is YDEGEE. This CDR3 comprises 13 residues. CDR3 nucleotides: TGTGCCAGCAGCCCTAACAGGGGGCTCGAGCAGTTCTTC. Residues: CASSPNRGLEQFF.

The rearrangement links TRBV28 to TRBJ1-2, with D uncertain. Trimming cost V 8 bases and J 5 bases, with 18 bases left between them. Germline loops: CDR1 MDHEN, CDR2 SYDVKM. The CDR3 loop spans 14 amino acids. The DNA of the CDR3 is TGTGCCAGCTTGCTCGCAGGCGATCATTATGGCTACACCTTC. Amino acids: CASLLAGDHYGYTF.

CDR3 residues: CSVVGGGTYNEQFF. Here the CDR3 DNA reads TGCAGCGTTGTTGGGGGGGGCACCTACAATGAGCAGTTCTTC. V gene TRBV29-1 combines with J gene TRBJ2-1, with D perhaps matching TRBD2 (7 bases). The CDR3 is 14 amino acids. The germline gives CDR1 SQVTM, CDR2 ANQGSEA. Trimming pared 4 bases from V and 2 bases from J, leaving 12 bases between.

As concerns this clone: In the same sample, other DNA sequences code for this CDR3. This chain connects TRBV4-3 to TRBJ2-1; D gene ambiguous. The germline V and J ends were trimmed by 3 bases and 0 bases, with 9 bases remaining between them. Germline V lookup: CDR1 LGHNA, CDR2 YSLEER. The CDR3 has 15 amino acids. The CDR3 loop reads CASSQVLSSYNEQFF. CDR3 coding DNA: TGCGCCAGCAGCCAGGTACTAAGCTCCTACAATGAGCAGTTCTTC.

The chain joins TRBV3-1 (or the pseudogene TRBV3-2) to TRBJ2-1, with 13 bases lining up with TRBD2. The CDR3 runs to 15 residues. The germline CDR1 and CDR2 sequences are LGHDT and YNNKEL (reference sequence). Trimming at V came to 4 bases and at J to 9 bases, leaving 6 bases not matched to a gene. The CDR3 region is CASSPCGTSGAEQFF. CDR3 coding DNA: TGTGCCAGCAGCCCCTGCGGGACTAGCGGGGCTGAGCAGTTCTTC.

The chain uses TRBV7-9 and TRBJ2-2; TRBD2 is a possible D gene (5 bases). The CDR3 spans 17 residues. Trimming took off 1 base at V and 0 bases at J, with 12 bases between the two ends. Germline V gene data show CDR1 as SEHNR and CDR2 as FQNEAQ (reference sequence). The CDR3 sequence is CASSLEGAEANTGELFF. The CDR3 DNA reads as TGTGCCAGCAGCTTAGAGGGCGCGGAGGCGAACACCGGGGAGCTGTTTTTT.

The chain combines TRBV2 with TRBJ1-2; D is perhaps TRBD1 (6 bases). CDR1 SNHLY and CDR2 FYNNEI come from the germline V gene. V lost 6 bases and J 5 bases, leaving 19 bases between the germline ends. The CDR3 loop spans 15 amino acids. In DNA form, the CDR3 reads TGTGCCAGCAGGCCGGACAGTCGGAAGGAGTATGGCTACACCTTC. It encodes CASRPDSRKEYGYTF.

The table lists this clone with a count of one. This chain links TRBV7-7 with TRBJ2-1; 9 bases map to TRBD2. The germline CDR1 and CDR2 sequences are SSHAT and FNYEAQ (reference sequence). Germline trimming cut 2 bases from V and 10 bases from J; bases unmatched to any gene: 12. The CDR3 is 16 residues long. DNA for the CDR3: TGTGCCAGCAGCTTATCCAGGACTAGCGACCGGACCGAGCAGTTCTTC. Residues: CASSLSRTSDRTEQFF.

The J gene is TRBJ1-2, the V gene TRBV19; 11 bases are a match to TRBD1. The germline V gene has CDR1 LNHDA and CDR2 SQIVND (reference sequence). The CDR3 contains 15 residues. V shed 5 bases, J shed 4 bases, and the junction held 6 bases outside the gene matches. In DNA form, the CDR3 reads TGTGCCAGTAGTCCGGACAGGGGGCTATCCTATGGCTACACCTTC. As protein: CASSPDRGLSYGYTF.

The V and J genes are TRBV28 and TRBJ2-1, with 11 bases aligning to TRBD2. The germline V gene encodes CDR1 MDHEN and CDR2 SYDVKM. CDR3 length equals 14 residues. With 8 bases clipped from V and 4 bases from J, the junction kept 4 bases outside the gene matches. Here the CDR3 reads CASCLAGGYNEQFF. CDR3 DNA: TGTGCCAGCTGCCTAGCGGGGGGATACAATGAGCAGTTCTTC. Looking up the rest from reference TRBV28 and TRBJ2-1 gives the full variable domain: DVKVTQSSRYLVKRTGEKVFLECVQDMDHENMFWYRQDPGLGLRLIYFSYDVKMKEKGDIPEGYSVSREKKERFSLILESASTNQTSMYLCASCLAGGYNEQFFGPGTRLTVL.

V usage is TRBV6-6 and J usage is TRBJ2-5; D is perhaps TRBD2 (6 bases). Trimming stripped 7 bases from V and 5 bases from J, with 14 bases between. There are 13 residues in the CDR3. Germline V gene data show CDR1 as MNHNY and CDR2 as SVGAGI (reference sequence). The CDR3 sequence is CASTTSWVETQYF. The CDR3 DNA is TGTGCCAGCACGACTAGTTGGGTGGAGACCCAGTACTTC.

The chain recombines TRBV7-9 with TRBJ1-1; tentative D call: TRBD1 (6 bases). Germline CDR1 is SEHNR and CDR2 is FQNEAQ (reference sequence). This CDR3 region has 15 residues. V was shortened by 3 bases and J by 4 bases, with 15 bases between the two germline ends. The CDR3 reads CASSFVTGLSTEAFF. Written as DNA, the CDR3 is TGTGCCAGCAGCTTCGTAACAGGGCTTTCCACTGAAGCTTTCTTT.

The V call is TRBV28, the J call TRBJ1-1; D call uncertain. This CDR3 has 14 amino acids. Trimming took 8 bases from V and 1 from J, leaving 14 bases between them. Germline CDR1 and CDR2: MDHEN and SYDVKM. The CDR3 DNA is TGTGCCAGCGGGGAGACGGAGTGGAACACTGAAGCTTTCTTT. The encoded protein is CASGETEWNTEAFF.

CDR3 region: CASSQDHRALGNTEAFF. The CDR3 region has the DNA TGCGCCAGCAGCCAAGATCACAGGGCTTTAGGGAACACTGAAGCTTTCTTT. The chain joins TRBV4-3 to TRBJ1-1; D possibly corresponds to TRBD1 (6 bases). The germline gives CDR1 LGHNA, CDR2 YSLEER. There are 17 residues in the CDR3. Deletions cut 0 bases from V and 1 base from J, with 15 bases between.

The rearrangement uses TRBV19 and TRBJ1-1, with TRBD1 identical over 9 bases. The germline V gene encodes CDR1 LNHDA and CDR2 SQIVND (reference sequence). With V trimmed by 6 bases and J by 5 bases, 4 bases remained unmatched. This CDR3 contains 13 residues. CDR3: CASRTGGGTEAFF. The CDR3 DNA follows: TGTGCCAGTAGGACAGGGGGGGGGACTGAAGCTTTCTTT.

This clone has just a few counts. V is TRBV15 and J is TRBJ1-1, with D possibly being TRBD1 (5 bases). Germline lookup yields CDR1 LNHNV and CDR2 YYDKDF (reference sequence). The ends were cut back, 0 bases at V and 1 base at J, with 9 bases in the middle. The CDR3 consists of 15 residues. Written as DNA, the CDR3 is TGTGCCACCAGCAGAGATAGGGGAGGGAACACTGAAGCTTTCTTT. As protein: CATSRDRGGNTEAFF.